A single sample gave rise to the 32 T cell receptor beta chains below, sequenced in a study of shared clonotypes between healthy human individuals. Measured with immunoSEQ multiplex PCR; TCRdb has only the in-frame clones, and not every one. This sample has roughly 380,000 clones, with about 96% found just once. The specimen was memory CD8+ T cells sorted from blood. Subset described: CD45RO+ cells pooled with CCR7-negative TemRA cells. The receptors come from a man aged 30 to 45 in good health.

The V call is TRBV5-6, the J call TRBJ2-1; D gene uncertain. The CDR3 has 13 amino acids. Germline V gene data show CDR1 as SGHDT and CDR2 as YYEEEE. V was trimmed by 1 base and J by 9 bases, leaving 11 bases between them. CDR3 coding DNA: TGTGCCAGCAGCTTGTATCCAGCCGGTGAGCAGTTCTTC. Protein: CASSLYPAGEQFF.

The J gene is TRBJ1-1, the V gene TRBV5-1; D ambiguous. The CDR3 consists of 12 residues. The V end lost 4 bases, the J end lost 4 bases, and 8 bases lay between the germline ends. Per germline, CDR1 SGHRS and CDR2 YFSETQ. The CDR3 region is CASSPPGTEAFF. In DNA form, the CDR3 reads TGCGCCAGCAGCCCCCCGGGCACTGAAGCTTTCTTT.

The rearrangement uses TRBV9 and TRBJ2-2, with TRBD2 identical over 9 bases. CDR1 SGDLS and CDR2 YYNGEE come from the germline V gene. Losses at the gene ends were 2 bases for V and 7 bases for J; bases not matched to a gene: 6. This CDR3 has 15 amino acids. CDR3 coding DNA: TGTGCCAGCAGCGTTGAAGCGGGAGGCATCGGGGAGCTGTTTTTT. This gives the protein CASSVEAGGIGELFF.

Concerning this clone: The same CDR3 also results from other DNA sequences found in this sample. CDR3 sequence: CAISETTYEQYF. The CDR3 DNA is TGTGCCATCAGTGAAACTACCTACGAGCAGTACTTC. The chain is built from TRBV10-3 and TRBJ2-7, with D uncertain. Trimming cost V 3 bases and J 2 bases, with 5 bases left between them. Germline CDR1 and CDR2: ENHRY and SYGVKD. The CDR3 spans 12 residues.

The chain links TRBV29-1 to TRBJ1-2; no clear D. The CDR3 covers 13 residues. Germline-derived CDR1 and CDR2 are SQVTM and ANQGSEA. Trimming pared 7 bases from V and 5 bases from J, leaving 17 bases between. CDR3 amino acids: CSAEDGKAYGYTF. CDR3 bases: TGCAGCGCTGAGGATGGGAAGGCTTATGGCTACACCTTC.

The V call is TRBV4-2, the J call TRBJ2-7; D perhaps matches TRBD2 (5 bases). The CDR3 is 16 residues long. Trimming took off 7 bases at V and 0 bases at J, with 19 bases between the two ends. The germline V gene encodes CDR1 LGHNA and CDR2 YNFKEQ. In DNA, the CDR3 is TGTGCCAGCACCAAAGATAGTAGCGCCAGCTCCTACGAGCAGTACTTC. Translated: CASTKDSSASSYEQYF.

This sequence joins TRBV5-4 and TRBJ2-2; a possible D gene is TRBD1 (5 bases). The germline V gene encodes CDR1 SGHNT and CDR2 YYREEE (reference sequence). This CDR3 is 15 amino acids long. V lost 1 base, J lost 0 bases, and 7 bases lay in between. The CDR3 sequence is CASSLSRANTGELFF. In nucleotides, the CDR3 is TGTGCCAGCAGCTTGTCCAGGGCGAACACCGGGGAGCTGTTTTTT.

The chain links TRBV7-2 to TRBJ2-1; 7 nucleotides align to TRBD2. J was trimmed by 10 bases and V by 5 bases; bases with no gene match: 14. The CDR3 contains 15 residues. Germline lookup yields CDR1 SGHTA and CDR2 FQGNSA. The CDR3 spells CASSLGGGGPKEQFF. The CDR3 nucleotides are TGTGCCAGCAGCCTTGGGGGGGGAGGCCCGAAGGAGCAGTTCTTC.

This clone has only one observation. This sequence joins TRBV19 and TRBJ2-2, with D unresolved. V lost 6 bases and J lost 1, with 9 bases in between. The length of the CDR3 is 14 residues. Per the germline V gene, CDR1 is LNHDA and CDR2 is SQIVND (reference sequence). This CDR3 reads CASRVRQNTGELFF. Here the CDR3 DNA reads TGTGCCAGTAGGGTAAGACAGAACACCGGGGAGCTGTTTTTT.

This clone was seen once. The CDR3 loop is CASVGRFSGNTIYF. In nucleotides, the CDR3 is TGTGCCAGCGTCGGACGGTTTTCTGGAAACACCATATATTTT. V and J are TRBV19 and TRBJ1-3; D gene ambiguous. Per germline, CDR1 LNHDA and CDR2 SQIVND (reference sequence). The CDR3 has 14 amino acids. Trimming pared 9 bases from V and 1 base from J, leaving 13 bases between. Complete variable domain (other parts from reference TRBV19 and TRBJ1-3): DGGITQSPKYLFRKEGQNVTLSCEQNLNHDAMYWYRQDPGQGLRLIYYSQIVNDFQKGDIAEGYSVSREKKESFPLTVTSAQKNPTAFYLCASVGRFSGNTIYFGEGSWLTVV.

This clone was counted only a few times. The chain carries TRBV6-5 and TRBJ2-7, with TRBD1 matching 7 bases. The germline V gene encodes CDR1 MNHEY and CDR2 SVGAGI. V lost 2 bases and J lost 2; bases outside the gene matches: 3. CDR3 length equals 14 residues. The CDR3 loop reads CASSYRGLAYEQYF. In nucleotides, the CDR3 is TGTGCCAGCAGTTACAGGGGGCTCGCCTACGAGCAGTACTTC.

In this sample, this clone turned up once. The J gene is TRBJ1-2, the V gene TRBV7-9; 10 bases align to TRBD1. The CDR3 runs 15 residues. Germline CDR1 reads SEHNR; CDR2 reads FQNEAQ (reference sequence). The V gene end was trimmed by 5 bases and the J gene end by 8 bases; junction bases not matched to a gene: 11. CDR3: CASSGRDRGVKGYTF. The CDR3 DNA reads TGTGCCAGCAGCGGCCGGGACAGGGGAGTAAAGGGCTACACCTTC.

This chain uses TRBV29-1 with TRBJ2-4, with TRBD1 matching over 9 bases. CDR3 length equals 12 residues. V lost 5 bases, J lost 9 bases, and 5 bases stayed unmatched. The germline CDR1 and CDR2 sequences are SQVTM and ANQGSEA. CDR3 sequence (DNA): TGCAGCGTTCAAGGACAGGGGAGCATTCAGTACTTC. Translation gives CSVQGQGSIQYF.

This CDR3 is CANAQGPPSYEQYF. CDR3 DNA: TGTGCCAACGCCCAGGGACCACCCTCCTACGAGCAGTACTTC. The chain carries TRBV21-1 and TRBJ2-7. TRBV21-1 is termed a pseudogene. The CDR3 length is 14 residues.

This clone was detected once. The J gene is TRBJ2-5, the V gene TRBV4-1; weak D call: TRBD1 (6 bases). The CDR3 is 18 residues long. Trimming shortened V by 1 base and J by 5 bases, and 23 bases separated the two germline ends. The germline CDR1 and CDR2 sequences are MGHRA and YSYEKL. CDR3 coding DNA: TGCGCCAGCAGCCAAGGGTGGCCCCTACAGGGAGTGGGGGAGACCCAGTACTTC. Its protein is CASSQGWPLQGVGETQYF.

The chain joins TRBV29-1 to TRBJ2-7, with TRBD1 identical over 7 bases. This CDR3 is built from 14 residues. Germline V gene lookup returns CDR1 SQVTM and CDR2 ANQGSEA. V lost 6 bases, J lost 2 bases, and 10 bases stayed unmatched. The CDR3 DNA sequence: TGCAGCGTCACGGGACAGCAATACCCCTACGAGCAGTACTTC. The encoded protein is CSVTGQQYPYEQYF.

This chain joins TRBV21-1 and TRBJ1-3; the D call of TRBD1 is as the table states it, not checked on the DNA. TRBV21-1 is marked as a pseudogene. This CDR3 has 14 residues. CDR3 loop: CASRRCSGGNTIYF. The CDR3 DNA reads TGTGCCAGCAGGAGATGTTCAGGAGGAAACACCATATATTTT.

The chain links TRBV6-5 to TRBJ1-1, with a tentative D call TRBD1 (6 bases). CDR3 size: 15 residues. Per the germline V gene, CDR1 is MNHEY and CDR2 is SVGAGI. Trimming pared 8 bases from V and 0 bases from J, leaving 16 bases between. The CDR3 sequence is CASGKQGIMNTEAFF. DNA of the CDR3: TGTGCCAGCGGAAAACAGGGAATCATGAACACTGAAGCTTTCTTT.

This chain connects TRBV4-1 to TRBJ1-1; 11 bases map to TRBD1. Germline lookup yields CDR1 MGHRA and CDR2 YSYEKL. The ends lost 0 bases at V and 7 bases at J; junction bases unmatched: 7. The CDR3 is 16 amino acids. DNA for the CDR3: TGCGCCAGCAGCCAAGATGGTAGGACAGGGGGCAGTGAAGCTTTCTTT. Protein: CASSQDGRTGGSEAFF.

The chain recombines TRBV10-3 with TRBJ2-7; the match to TRBD2 covers 10 bases. From germline, CDR1 is ENHRY and CDR2 SYGVKD. The CDR3 consists of 12 residues. Trimming at V came to 10 bases and at J to 6 bases, leaving 6 bases not matched to a gene. CDR3 region: CATGTSAFEQYF. CDR3 nucleotide sequence: TGTGCCACCGGGACTAGCGCCTTCGAGCAGTACTTC.

The V call is TRBV7-6, the J call TRBJ1-6; 7 bases agree with TRBD1. Germline V gene lookup returns CDR1 SGHVS and CDR2 FNYEAQ. Trimming at V came to 5 bases and at J to 5 bases, leaving 3 bases not matched to a gene. The CDR3 extends over 14 amino acids. The CDR3 protein is CASSRQGDNSPLHF. The CDR3 DNA reads TGTGCCAGCAGCCGACAGGGAGATAATTCACCCCTCCACTTT.

This clone was counted once. The genes are TRBV28 and TRBJ1-2; D possibly corresponds to TRBD1 (5 bases). The germline V gene has CDR1 MDHEN and CDR2 SYDVKM. The CDR3 has 14 residues. V gave up 5 bases and J gave up 6 bases, with 16 bases separating them. CDR3 DNA: TGTGCCAGCAGTCCCTACATCGGGGGTGATGGCTACACCTTC. This gives the protein CASSPYIGGDGYTF.

The gene calls are TRBV19 and TRBJ2-2; D remains ambiguous. There are 11 residues in the CDR3. Per germline, CDR1 LNHDA and CDR2 SQIVND (reference sequence). The germline V and J ends were trimmed by 5 bases and 3 bases, with 1 base remaining between them. CDR3 sequence reads: CASSHTGELFF. CDR3 coding DNA: TGTGCCAGTAGTCACACCGGGGAGCTGTTTTTT. Supplemented by reference TRBV19 and TRBJ2-2, the full variable domain reads DGGITQSPKYLFRKEGQNVTLSCEQNLNHDAMYWYRQDPGQGLRLIYYSQIVNDFQKGDIAEGYSVSREKKESFPLTVTSAQKNPTAFYLCASSHTGELFFGEGSRLTVL.

This sequence joins TRBV30 and TRBJ2-1; tentatively, D is TRBD1 (5 bases). This CDR3 is 12 amino acids long. V lost 4 bases and J 3 bases, leaving 7 bases between the germline ends. Germline-derived CDR1 and CDR2 are GTSNPN and SVGIG (reference sequence). DNA for the CDR3: TGTGCCTGGATTCAGGGCTACAATGAGCAGTTCTTC. Amino acids: CAWIQGYNEQFF.

The CDR3 reads CASSYWGGSTDTQYF. Here the CDR3 DNA reads TGTGCCAGCAGTTACTGGGGCGGGAGCACAGATACGCAGTATTTT. The chain uses TRBV6-5 and TRBJ2-3, with D perhaps TRBD1 or TRBD2 (5 bases each). Between the trimmed V and J ends, which lost 1 base and 0 bases, there was a span of 8 bases. The germline gives CDR1 MNHEY, CDR2 SVGAGI. The CDR3 is made up of 15 amino acids.

The genes are TRBV10-2 and TRBJ2-1; D is unresolved. V gave up 5 bases and J gave up 0 bases, with 17 bases separating them. The CDR3 has 17 amino acids. Germline CDR1 and CDR2: WSHSY and SAAADI. CDR3 coding DNA: TGCGCCAGCAGTCTCCTTGACTCTCCTAGCTCCTACAATGAGCAGTTCTTC. Translated: CASSLLDSPSSYNEQFF.

The chain joins TRBV4-1 to TRBJ2-7, with 9 nucleotides matching TRBD2. The CDR3 covers 15 residues. From germline, CDR1 is MGHRA and CDR2 YSYEKL. The ends lost 3 bases at V and 0 bases at J; junction bases unmatched: 3. CDR3 in amino acids: CASSQTSGNSYEQYF. CDR3 DNA: TGCGCCAGCAGCCAGACTAGCGGCAACTCCTACGAGCAGTACTTC.

The rearrangement links TRBV11-3 to TRBJ2-3; D remains unclear. The germline V gene encodes CDR1 SGHNT and CDR2 YENEEA. The CDR3 covers 14 residues. Trimming left V 0 bases short and J 4 bases short, with 8 bases between. CDR3: CASSLDHRADTQYF. The CDR3 DNA follows: TGTGCCAGCAGCTTAGACCATAGGGCAGATACGCAGTATTTT.

The chain joins TRBV6-1 to TRBJ2-3; the match to TRBD2 covers 9 bases. CDR3 length: 15 amino acids. After removal of 2 bases from V and 4 bases from J, the junction contained 4 bases not matched to a gene. Per the germline V gene, CDR1 is MNHNS and CDR2 is SASEGT. Here the CDR3 reads CASSETAGGADTQYF. DNA for the CDR3: TGTGCCAGCAGTGAAACAGCGGGAGGCGCAGATACGCAGTATTTT.

V usage is TRBV5-8 and J usage is TRBJ2-3; D is undetermined. V lost 4 bases to trimming and J lost 3 bases, with 6 bases between them. This CDR3 contains 12 residues. The germline CDR1 and CDR2 sequences are SGHTS and YDEGEE. Here the CDR3 DNA reads TGTGCCAGCAGCAGGGTTACAGATACGCAGTATTTT. It yields the protein CASSRVTDTQYF.

V gene TRBV2 combines with J gene TRBJ1-4; D call uncertain. The CDR3 loop spans 14 amino acids. Looked up from germline, CDR1 is SNHLY and CDR2 is FYNNEI. V shed 4 bases and J shed 8 bases, with 14 bases lying between them. The CDR3 protein is CASSAGLHGEKLFF. The CDR3 nucleotides are TGTGCCAGCAGTGCAGGCCTTCATGGGGAAAAACTGTTTTTT.

V usage is TRBV2 and J usage is TRBJ1-5; 10 bases map to TRBD1. The CDR3 covers 16 residues. The V gene's germline CDR1 is SNHLY and CDR2 FYNNEI. V trimming: 6 bases; J trimming: 0 bases; junction bases outside the gene matches: 5. The CDR3, as DNA: TGTGCCAGCAGGCTAGACAGGGGGCATAGCAATCAGCCCCAGCATTTT. It codes for CASRLDRGHSNQPQHF.